One and the same sample provided the 14 T cell receptor beta chains below, sequenced in a study of ipilimumab plus nivolumab after autologous stem cell transplantation. Repertoires were generated with immunoSEQ multiplex PCR, while TCRdb's copy carries only in-frame clones and drops some. This table has about 47,000 clones, roughly 88% appearing once. The sample consisted of PBMCs, taken in a trial of ipilimumab plus nivolumab as post-transplant consolidation. These receptors all come from a male donor with multiple myeloma.

The chain has TRBV19 and TRBJ1-1, with D possibly matching TRBD1 (6 bases). This CDR3 is 15 amino acids long. V shed 5 bases and J shed 1 base, with 14 bases lying between them. In germline, CDR1 is LNHDA, CDR2 SQIVND (reference sequence). The DNA for the CDR3 is TGTGCCAGTAGTTCCTGGGGGCGCGGGAACACTGAAGCTTTCTTT. Residues: CASSSWGRGNTEAFF.

The count of this clone is one. V usage is TRBV4-2 and J usage is TRBJ1-1; D remains unclear. The CDR3 extends over 15 amino acids. Germline loops: CDR1 LGHNA, CDR2 YNFKEQ. The V and J ends lost 0 bases and 0 bases respectively, with 8 bases between them. CDR3 residues: CASSQDLSVNTEAFF. In nucleotides, the CDR3 is TGTGCCAGCAGCCAAGATTTGTCCGTGAACACTGAAGCTTTCTTT.

The DNA of the CDR3 is TGTGCCAGCAGCTACCGGACAGGGGACATTGGTGGGACCCAGTACTTC. It is translated as CASSYRTGDIGGTQYF. The chain carries TRBV5-4 and TRBJ2-5; 9 positions agree with TRBD1. This CDR3 is built from 16 residues. Germline V lookup: CDR1 SGHNT, CDR2 YYREEE (reference sequence). The V and J ends lost 3 bases and 7 bases, in that order; junction bases with no gene match: 13.

The rearrangement joins TRBV10-3 to TRBJ1-1; D unresolved. The germline gives CDR1 ENHRY, CDR2 SYGVKD. The CDR3 contains 14 residues. The V gene lost 3 bases and the J gene lost 3 bases, with 11 bases spanning the gap. CDR3 nucleotide sequence: TGTGCCATCAGTGAAAGGGCGGATTACACTGAAGCTTTCTTT. It specifies CAISERADYTEAFF.

The J gene is TRBJ2-7, the V gene TRBV19; 9 nucleotides align to TRBD1. CDR1 and CDR2 from the germline V gene are LNHDA and SQIVND (reference sequence). Trimming took 6 bases from V and 5 from J; bases not matched to a gene: 2. CDR3 length equals 12 residues. This CDR3 reads CASRGTGHEQYF. DNA of the CDR3: TGTGCCAGTAGGGGGACAGGGCACGAGCAGTACTTC. Drawing the rest from reference TRBV19 and TRBJ2-7, the complete variable domain is DGGITQSPKYLFRKEGQNVTLSCEQNLNHDAMYWYRQDPGQGLRLIYYSQIVNDFQKGDIAEGYSVSREKKESFPLTVTSAQKNPTAFYLCASRGTGHEQYFGPGTRLTVT.

In regard to this clone: Other DNA variants within this sample encode the same CDR3. V usage is TRBV5-1 and J usage is TRBJ1-4; D perhaps matches TRBD1 (5 bases). The CDR3 loop spans 14 amino acids. Trimming shortened V by 0 bases and J by 2 bases, and 5 bases separated the two germline ends. Germline V gene data show CDR1 as SGHRS and CDR2 as YFSETQ. The CDR3 DNA reads as TGCGCCAGCAGCTTGGCAGGGACTAATGAAAAACTGTTTTTT. Translation: CASSLAGTNEKLFF.

The gene calls are TRBV9 and TRBJ2-7; D is unclear. CDR1 is SGDLS and CDR2 is YYNGEE in the germline V gene. The V end lost 0 bases, the J end lost 3 bases, and 7 bases lay between the germline ends. This CDR3 comprises 13 residues. CDR3 region: CASSVAPHYEQYF. The CDR3 DNA reads as TGTGCCAGCAGCGTAGCGCCTCACTACGAGCAGTACTTC.

The J gene is TRBJ2-7, the V gene TRBV2; 7 bases are a match to TRBD1. CDR1 and CDR2 from the germline V gene are SNHLY and FYNNEI. V lost 5 bases to trimming and J lost 3 bases; unmatched junction nucleotides: 10. The CDR3 is made up of 15 amino acids. In DNA, the CDR3 is TGTGCCAGCAGTATACGGACAGGACCGGGCTACGAGCAGTACTTC. It specifies CASSIRTGPGYEQYF.

The V and J genes are TRBV5-4 and TRBJ2-7; possibly TRBD2 for D (5 bases). With 0 bases removed from V and 5 bases from J, the gap between germline ends came to 15 bases. Germline lookup yields CDR1 SGHNT and CDR2 YYREEE (reference sequence). The CDR3 contains 15 residues. This CDR3 is CASSLEWAERDEQYF. The CDR3 DNA is TGTGCCAGCAGCTTGGAATGGGCAGAGAGGGACGAGCAGTACTTC.

The V call is TRBV28, the J call TRBJ2-5, with TRBD2 matching 9 bases. The trim removed 6 bases at V and 2 bases at J, leaving 13 bases unmatched. The CDR3 is 17 residues long. Germline values: CDR1 MDHEN, CDR2 SYDVKM. CDR3: CASSLPSLAGEQETQYF. In DNA, the CDR3 is TGTGCCAGCAGCCTCCCTTCCTTAGCGGGGGAACAAGAGACCCAGTACTTC.

V is TRBV6-4 and J is TRBJ1-6; 7 bases fit TRBD1. This CDR3 is 14 amino acids long. Germline CDR1 MRHNA, CDR2 SNTAGT. Losses at the gene ends were 2 bases for V and 7 bases for J; bases not matched to a gene: 2. The CDR3 loop is CASSDRDSNSPLHF. CDR3 in DNA: TGTGCCAGCAGTGACCGGGACAGCAATTCACCCCTCCACTTT.

In this sample, this clone turned up a few times. The V call is TRBV7-2, the J call TRBJ2-7; 9 positions agree with TRBD2. The J segment lost 7 bases and the V segment lost 5 bases, leaving 12 bases of the junction unmatched. CDR3 length equals 15 residues. Per germline, CDR1 SGHTA and CDR2 FQGNSA. The CDR3 spells CASSLDLAGTGEQYF. In nucleotides, the CDR3 is TGTGCCAGCAGCCTTGACCTAGCGGGGACGGGAGAGCAGTACTTC.

The chain links TRBV6-9 to TRBJ1-1; the D is unclear. The CDR3 contains 15 residues. CDR1 is MNHGY and CDR2 is SVAAGI in the germline V gene. The germline V and J ends were trimmed by 3 bases and 1 base, with 12 bases remaining between them. The CDR3 DNA follows: TGTGCCAGCAGTTACTCGATGCGGAAGAACACTGAAGCTTTCTTT. Translation: CASSYSMRKNTEAFF.

This clone was counted a single time. The J gene is TRBJ2-7, the V gene TRBV5-1, with D possibly TRBD2 on 5 matching bases. Per the germline V gene, CDR1 is SGHRS and CDR2 is YFSETQ. V lost 0 bases to trimming and J lost 2 bases, with 12 bases between them. The CDR3 consists of 15 residues. DNA of the CDR3: TGCGCCAGCAGCTTGGAGGTAGCGCCTCCCTACGAGCAGTACTTC. It encodes CASSLEVAPPYEQYF. The variable domain in full, with the rest retrieved from reference TRBV5-1 and TRBJ2-7, is KAGVTQTPRYLIKTRGQQVTLSCSPISGHRSVSWYQQTPGQGLQFLFEYFSETQRNKGNFPGRFSGRQFSNSRSEMNVSTLELGDSALYLCASSLEVAPPYEQYFGPGTRLTVT.